The 18 T cell receptor beta chains presented below share a single source sample, sequenced in a study of blood T cells in healthy people across ages. Through a sample-barcoded 5' primer and a J-beta primer mix, a second PCR was run for roughly 6 to 11 cycles. TCRdb analysed the 5' RACE reads with MiXCR anew, one entry per CDR3 protein. The sample holds some 800,000 distinct CDR3 sequences, around two fifths seen once. Sequencing was performed on blood. The receptors originated from a man aged 60 to 75 in good health.

This clonotype was seen more than once but under ten times. The chain couples TRBV20-1 to TRBJ2-3; 11 nucleotides match TRBD2. Trimming took 4 bases from V and 3 from J; bases not matched to a gene: 6. The CDR3 loop spans 15 amino acids. The germline gives CDR1 DFQATT, CDR2 SNEGSKA (reference sequence). CDR3 region: CSATPTSGKTDTQYF. The CDR3 coding sequence is TGCAGTGCTACCCCGACTAGCGGGAAAACAGATACGCAGTATTTT.

This clonotype was recorded only once. At one of its ends the junction is not consistent with the germline gene, which may arise from a read error. V gene TRBV20-1 combines with J gene TRBJ2-1; 7 bases fit TRBD1. The CDR3 is 13 amino acids. Germline V CDR1 and CDR2: DFQATT, SNEGSKA (reference sequence). DNA of the CDR3: TGTAGGGCTAGACAGGGACAAAACAATGAGCAGTTCTTC. This translates into CRARQGQNNEQFF.

In the case of this clonotype: This sequence may be a read error, since a much larger clone differs from it by one base. The rearrangement joins TRBV29-1 to TRBJ2-1, with 8 bases lining up with TRBD1. The V gene's germline CDR1 is SQVTM and CDR2 ANQGSEA. The CDR3 is 15 amino acids. The trim removed 8 bases at V and 4 bases at J, leaving 13 bases unmatched. The CDR3 nucleotides read TGCAGCATCGGAGCAGGGGGACAGGCATACAATGAGCAGTTCTTC. Translating gives CSIGAGGQAYNEQFF.

This clonotype came up a few times. V usage is TRBV7-9 and J usage is TRBJ2-3; 7 nucleotides align to TRBD1. V was clipped by 5 bases and J by 2 bases; unmatched bases: 10. The germline CDR1 and CDR2 sequences are SEHNR and FQNEAQ (reference sequence). The CDR3 loop spans 16 amino acids. The CDR3 sequence is CASSPPRQGVTDTQYF. The CDR3 DNA is TGTGCCAGCAGCCCACCGCGGCAGGGGGTCACAGATACGCAGTATTTT.

Turning to this clonotype: A much larger clonotype is one base distant, so this may be a read error. The chain has TRBV6-5 and TRBJ1-1; no reliable D call. This CDR3 is 14 amino acids long. Germline-derived CDR1 and CDR2 are MNHEY and SVGAGI. Trimming took 5 bases from V and 5 from J, leaving 15 bases between them. The DNA for the CDR3 is TGTGCCAGCAGTGATCGAACTGGGGAAACTGAAGCTTTCTTT. Its translation: CASSDRTGETEAFF.

To note about this clonotype: A read error may account for a junction end that differs from germline. The CDR3 reads CSSSLGQGVGITYNEQFF. The CDR3 coding sequence is TGTTCCAGCAGCTTAGGACAGGGGGTAGGGATAACCTACAATGAGCAGTTCTTC. This chain connects TRBV7-8 to TRBJ2-1; 10 bases match TRBD1. CDR1 SGHVS and CDR2 FQNEAQ come from the germline V gene. The CDR3 contains 18 residues.

This clonotype was seen at least ten times. This chain links TRBV20-1 with TRBJ2-1; 7 bases line up with TRBD2. V was pared by 0 bases and J by 4 bases, with 3 bases of the junction left unmatched. CDR1 is DFQATT and CDR2 is SNEGSKA in the germline V gene (reference sequence). The CDR3 has 14 amino acids. The CDR3 sequence is CSARDRLAYNEQFF. CDR3 in DNA: TGCAGTGCTAGAGATCGACTAGCTTACAATGAGCAGTTCTTC.

The sample holds one count of this clonotype. The chain carries TRBV29-1 and TRBJ2-3, with D perhaps TRBD2 (5 bases). Trimming left V 7 bases short and J 7 bases short, with 18 bases between. Germline values: CDR1 SQVTM, CDR2 ANQGSEA. The CDR3 has 13 amino acids. The DNA of the CDR3 is TGCAGCGGAACTAGTGGTCCCCCGAATACGCAGTATTTT. Protein: CSGTSGPPNTQYF.

This clonotype was seen once. V gene TRBV7-2 combines with J gene TRBJ2-2; 8 bases match TRBD2. The CDR3 spans 16 residues. Germline V gene sequence: CDR1 SGHTA, CDR2 FQGNSA. The V and J ends lost 3 bases and 8 bases, in that order; junction bases with no gene match: 11. CDR3 protein: CASSFGAGLGFGELFF. CDR3 bases: TGTGCCAGCAGCTTCGGTGCGGGACTAGGATTTGGGGAGCTGTTTTTT.

Concerning this clonotype: One end of the junction is discordant with germline, which a read error may explain. The chain uses TRBV9 and TRBJ1-4; 7 nucleotides match TRBD1. Germline V gene lookup returns CDR1 SGDLS and CDR2 YYNGEE. The length of the CDR3 is 14 residues. DNA of the CDR3: TGTGCCAGCAGCGTTGCCGGGACAGATGAGAAACTGTTTTTT. Residues: CASSVAGTDEKLFF.

This clonotype showed up just a few times. The J gene is TRBJ2-1, the V gene TRBV7-7, with TRBD1 matching over 7 bases. J lost 10 bases, V lost 3 bases, and 12 bases had no gene match. Germline assignment: CDR1 SSHAT and CDR2 FNYEAQ (reference sequence). The CDR3 consists of 15 residues. The CDR3 nucleotides are TGTGCCAGCAGCTTGTCCGGAGACAGGGTACAAGAGCAGTTCTTC. Translating it yields CASSLSGDRVQEQFF. The variable domain in full, completed from reference TRBV7-7 and TRBJ2-1, reads GAGVSQSPRYKVTKRGQDVTLRCDPISSHATLYWYQQALGQGPEFLTYFNYEAQPDKSGLPSDRFSAERPEGSISTLTIQRTEQRDSAMYRCASSLSGDRVQEQFFGPGTRLTVL.

This chain uses TRBV3-1 with TRBJ2-3, with D tentatively TRBD2 (6 bases). This CDR3 has 17 amino acids. The germline gives CDR1 LGHDT, CDR2 YNNKEL (reference sequence). V lost 1 base and J lost 2, with 16 bases in between. CDR3 in amino acids: CASSQVMLSGSTDTQYF. The CDR3 region has the DNA TGTGCCAGCAGCCAAGTGATGCTCAGCGGGTCCACAGATACGCAGTATTTT.

The chain carries TRBV14 and TRBJ2-4; tentatively, D is TRBD1 (5 bases). Trimming stripped 1 base from V and 4 bases from J, with 8 bases between. Germline-derived CDR1 and CDR2 are SGHDN and FVKESK. The CDR3 length is 14 residues. This CDR3 is CASSQGRDKNIQYF. CDR3 sequence (DNA): TGTGCCAGCAGCCAAGGCAGGGATAAAAACATTCAGTACTTC.

This sequence joins TRBV15 and TRBJ2-3, with TRBD1 matching 10 bases. Germline assignment: CDR1 LNHNV and CDR2 YYDKDF (reference sequence). V was pared by 3 bases and J by 6 bases, with 6 bases of the junction left unmatched. The CDR3 has 15 amino acids. The CDR3 bases are TGTGCCACCAGCAGGAGGGACAGGGGATCTGATACGCAGTATTTT. This translates into CATSRRDRGSDTQYF.

The gene calls are TRBV27 and TRBJ2-1; D perhaps matches TRBD1 (7 bases). The germline V and J ends were trimmed by 8 bases and 7 bases, with 21 bases remaining between them. CDR1 and CDR2 from the germline V gene are MNHEY and SMNVEV (reference sequence). CDR3 size: 15 residues. The CDR3 bases are TGTGCCAGCGGCAGGGCAGGGGGACTCGGTAATGAGCAGTTCTTC. Translated, it gives CASGRAGGLGNEQFF.

In this sample, this clonotype turned up a few times. This chain links TRBV11-3 with TRBJ2-5; 9 bases agree with TRBD2. Germline assignment: CDR1 SGHNT and CDR2 YENEEA. The CDR3 runs to 16 residues. Unmatched junction bases numbered 7, after V lost 3 bases and J lost 2 bases. CDR3 residues: CASSLVSGGAQETQYF. The CDR3 nucleotides are TGTGCCAGCAGCTTGGTTAGCGGGGGAGCTCAAGAGACCCAGTACTTC.

This rearrangement joins TRBV7-2 to TRBJ2-2; 8 bases are shared with TRBD2. V was pared by 8 bases and J by 6 bases, with 2 bases of the junction left unmatched. The CDR3 runs to 12 residues. Germline CDR1 and CDR2: SGHTA and FQGNSA. The chain's CDR3 is CASGTRAGELFF. The CDR3 DNA reads TGTGCCAGCGGGACTAGAGCCGGGGAGCTGTTTTTT.

This clonotype was recorded a few times. This chain connects TRBV6-6 to TRBJ2-7; no reliable D call. Germline lookup yields CDR1 MNHNY and CDR2 SVGAGI (reference sequence). There are 11 residues in the CDR3. V lost 2 bases and J lost 5, with 4 bases in between. The CDR3 region is CASSYINEQYF. Written as DNA, the CDR3 is TGTGCCAGCAGTTACATTAACGAGCAGTACTTC.